The TCR beta chain under discussion was sequenced for a study of OX40 agonist ivuxolimab in advanced cancers. Background on the study: Hepatocellular carcinoma, melanoma, renal cell or head and neck cancer occurred in dose-escalation patients. Eligibility admitted prior anti-PD-1, anti-PD-L1 or anti-CTLA-4 therapy; 30% to 40% had some. Partial responses were achieved by three patients, of whom one had hepatocellular carcinoma and two had cutaneous melanoma.

The table came from immunoSEQ multiplex PCR; TCRdb's copy has only in-frame clones and leaves some out. The sample contains approximately 69,000 clones, around 94% of which appear only once. CDR3 size: 13 residues. V dropped 4 bases and J dropped 8 bases, with 12 bases sitting between them. The germline gives CDR1 SGHKS, CDR2 YYEKEE (reference sequence). Peripheral blood came from all dose cohorts at three timepoints. Sequencing used CD4+ or CD8+ T cells sorted from blood, obtained in a trial of the OX40 agonist ivuxolimab. This TCR came from an adult with an advanced solid tumor such as melanoma, head and neck, liver or kidney cancer. The rearrangement links TRBV5-5 to TRBJ1-4; a possible D gene is TRBD1 (5 bases). The CDR3 loop reads CASSTGLEEKLFF. CDR3 DNA: TGTGCCAGCAGCACGGGACTCGAAGAAAAACTGTTTTTT.